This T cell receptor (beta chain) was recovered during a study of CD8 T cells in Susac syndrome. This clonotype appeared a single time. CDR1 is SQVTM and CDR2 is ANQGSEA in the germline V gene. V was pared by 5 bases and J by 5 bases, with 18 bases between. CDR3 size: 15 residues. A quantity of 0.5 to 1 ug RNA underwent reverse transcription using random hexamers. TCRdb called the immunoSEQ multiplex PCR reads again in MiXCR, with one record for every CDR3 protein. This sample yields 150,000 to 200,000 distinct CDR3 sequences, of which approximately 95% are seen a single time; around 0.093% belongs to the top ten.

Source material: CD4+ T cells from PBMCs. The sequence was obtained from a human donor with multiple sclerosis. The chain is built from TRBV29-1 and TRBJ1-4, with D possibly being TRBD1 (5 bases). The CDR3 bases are TGCAGCGTTTCGGGGTTCGGGGCCCGCAATGAAAAACTGTTTTTT. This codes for CSVSGFGARNEKLFF.